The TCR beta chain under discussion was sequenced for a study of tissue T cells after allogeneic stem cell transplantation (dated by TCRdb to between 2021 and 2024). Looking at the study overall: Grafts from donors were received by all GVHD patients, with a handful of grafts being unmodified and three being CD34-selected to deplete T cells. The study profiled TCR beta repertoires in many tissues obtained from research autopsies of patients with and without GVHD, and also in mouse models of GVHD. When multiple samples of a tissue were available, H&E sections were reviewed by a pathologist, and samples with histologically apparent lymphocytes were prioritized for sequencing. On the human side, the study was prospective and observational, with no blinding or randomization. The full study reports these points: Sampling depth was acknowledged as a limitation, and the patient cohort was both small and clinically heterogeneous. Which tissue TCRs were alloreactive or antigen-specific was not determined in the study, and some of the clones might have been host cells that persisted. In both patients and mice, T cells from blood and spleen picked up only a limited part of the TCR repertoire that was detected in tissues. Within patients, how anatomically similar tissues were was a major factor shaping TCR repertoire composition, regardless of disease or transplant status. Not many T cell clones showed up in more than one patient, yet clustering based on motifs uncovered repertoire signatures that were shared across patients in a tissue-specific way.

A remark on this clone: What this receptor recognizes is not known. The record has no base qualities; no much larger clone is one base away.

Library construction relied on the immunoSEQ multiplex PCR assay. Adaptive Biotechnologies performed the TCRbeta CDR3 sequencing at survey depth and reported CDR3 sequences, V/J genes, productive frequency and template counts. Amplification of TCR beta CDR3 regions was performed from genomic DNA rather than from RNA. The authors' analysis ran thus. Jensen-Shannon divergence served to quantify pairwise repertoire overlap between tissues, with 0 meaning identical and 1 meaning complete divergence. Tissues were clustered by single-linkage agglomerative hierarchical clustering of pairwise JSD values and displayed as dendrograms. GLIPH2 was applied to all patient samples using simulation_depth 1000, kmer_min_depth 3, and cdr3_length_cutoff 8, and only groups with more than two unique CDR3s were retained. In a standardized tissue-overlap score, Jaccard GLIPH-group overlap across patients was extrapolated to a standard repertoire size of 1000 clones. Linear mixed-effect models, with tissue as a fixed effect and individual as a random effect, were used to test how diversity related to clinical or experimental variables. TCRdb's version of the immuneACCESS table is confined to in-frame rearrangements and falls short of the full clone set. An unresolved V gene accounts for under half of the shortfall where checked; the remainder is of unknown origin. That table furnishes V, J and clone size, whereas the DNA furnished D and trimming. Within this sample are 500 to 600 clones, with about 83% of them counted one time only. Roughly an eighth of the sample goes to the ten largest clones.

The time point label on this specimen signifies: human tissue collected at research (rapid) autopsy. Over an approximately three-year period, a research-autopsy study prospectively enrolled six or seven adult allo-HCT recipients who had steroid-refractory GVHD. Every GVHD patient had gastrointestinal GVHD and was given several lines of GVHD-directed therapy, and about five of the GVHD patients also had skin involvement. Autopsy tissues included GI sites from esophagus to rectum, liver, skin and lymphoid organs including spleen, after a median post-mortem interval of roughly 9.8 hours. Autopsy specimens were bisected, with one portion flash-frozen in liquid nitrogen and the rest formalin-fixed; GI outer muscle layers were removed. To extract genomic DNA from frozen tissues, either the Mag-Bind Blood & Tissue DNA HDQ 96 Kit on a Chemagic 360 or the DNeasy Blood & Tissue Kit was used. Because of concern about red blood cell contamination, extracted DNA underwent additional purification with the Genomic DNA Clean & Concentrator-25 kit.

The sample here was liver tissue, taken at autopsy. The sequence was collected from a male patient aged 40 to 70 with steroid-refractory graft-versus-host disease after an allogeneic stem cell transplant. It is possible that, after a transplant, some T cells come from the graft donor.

The CDR3 protein is CASSVTSGPYNEQFF. The sequenced DNA: TGTGCCAGCAGCGTGACTAGCGGGCCATACAATGAGCAGTTCTTC. The V and J genes are TRBV7-3 and TRBJ2-1, with TRBD2 identical over 10 junction bases. The CDR3, from cysteine to phenylalanine, totals 15 residues. The sequence is cut down to CDR3 DNA, 45 bases in frame from base 1. V trim: 5 bases; J trim: 4 bases; unmatched bases: 5. CDR1 and CDR2, looked up from the germline V gene, are SGHTA and FQGTGA.